These 30 T cell receptor beta chains came from one sample sequenced in a study of control samples from healthy donors and cancer patients. Generated by immunoSEQ multiplex PCR, the TCRdb table keeps only in-frame clones and is missing some. Of about 76,000 clones listed, 89% are singletons. The sequenced sample consisted of PBMCs. The receptors stem from a woman aged 45 to 65 with colorectal cancer.

This chain connects TRBV19 to TRBJ1-5; D is ambiguous. The V gene's germline CDR1 is LNHDA and CDR2 SQIVND (reference sequence). The ends were cut back, 4 bases at V and 4 bases at J, with 17 bases in the middle. The CDR3 is 16 amino acids. The DNA for the CDR3 is TGTGCCAGTAGTACCCTCTCGGACTGGTTAAATCAGCCCCAGCATTTT. Encoded protein: CASSTLSDWLNQPQHF.

This clone was detected only once. The chain combines TRBV19 with TRBJ2-2, with 8 bases identical to TRBD1. This CDR3 spans 14 amino acids. Trimming removed 5 bases from V and 4 bases from J; junction bases left unmatched: 3. Germline CDR1 LNHDA, CDR2 SQIVND (reference sequence). In nucleotides, the CDR3 is TGTGCCAGTAGTTCGACAGGGGTCACCGGGGAGCTGTTTTTT. It codes for CASSSTGVTGELFF.

The rearrangement links TRBV6-5 to TRBJ2-3; D remains unclear. V was pared by 0 bases and J by 6 bases, with 10 bases between. This CDR3 is 14 amino acids long. Per the germline V gene, CDR1 is MNHEY and CDR2 is SVGAGI. CDR3 sequence reads: CASSYSALADTQYF. DNA of the CDR3: TGTGCCAGCAGTTACTCCGCCTTGGCGGATACGCAGTATTTT.

J is TRBJ2-4 and V is TRBV18; D not certain. V lost 6 bases and J lost 11, with 20 bases in between. Germline V gene lookup returns CDR1 KGHSH and CDR2 LQKENI. The CDR3 has 14 amino acids. CDR3 sequence reads: CASSSLIKGTFQYF. CDR3 DNA: TGTGCCAGCTCCTCACTGATAAAGGGAACATTTCAGTACTTC.

The chain employs TRBV28 and TRBJ2-3; 8 positions match TRBD2. Germline assignment: CDR1 MDHEN and CDR2 SYDVKM. V lost 2 bases and J lost 4; bases outside the gene matches: 8. This CDR3 is 16 amino acids long. The CDR3 is CASSLPRTSPPDTQYF. DNA of the CDR3: TGTGCCAGCAGTTTACCGAGGACTAGCCCCCCAGATACGCAGTATTTT.

This clone has just one count. The gene calls are TRBV14 and TRBJ2-2, with D perhaps matching TRBD2 (5 bases). Germline V gives CDR1 SGHDN, CDR2 FVKESK. CDR3 length equals 16 residues. The V gene lost 4 bases and the J gene lost 1 base, with 13 bases spanning the gap. The CDR3 sequence is CASSPRWGVNTGELFF. The CDR3, as DNA: TGTGCCAGCAGCCCTCGGTGGGGAGTGAACACCGGGGAGCTGTTTTTT.

The genes are TRBV24-1 and TRBJ1-2; 8 bases align to TRBD1. Trimming cost V 5 bases and J 8 bases; bases outside gene matches: 6. The CDR3 extends over 13 amino acids. Per germline, CDR1 KGHDR and CDR2 SFDVKD. CDR3 DNA sequence: TGTGCCACCAGTGCTCTACAGGGGGGCGGCTACACCTTC. It yields the protein CATSALQGGGYTF.

This chain joins TRBV5-1 and TRBJ1-4, with unresolved D. Per the germline V gene, CDR1 is SGHRS and CDR2 is YFSETQ. Trimming cost V 1 base and J 15 bases, with 13 bases left between them. This CDR3 has 12 residues. The CDR3 here is CASSLPGKDLFF. In DNA, the CDR3 is TGCGCCAGCAGCTTGCCCGGGAAGGATTTGTTTTTT.

The V call is TRBV6-4, the J call TRBJ2-5, with 7 bases that match TRBD2. The V and J ends lost 3 bases and 4 bases, in that order; junction bases with no gene match: 5. This CDR3 has 14 residues. CDR1 and CDR2 from the germline V gene are MRHNA and SNTAGT. CDR3 amino acids: CASSDRGVRETQYF. CDR3 DNA sequence: TGTGCCAGCAGTGATCGGGGGGTAAGAGAGACCCAGTACTTC.

The J gene is TRBJ2-1, the V gene TRBV11-3; D possibly uses TRBD1 or TRBD2 (5 bases each). CDR3 length: 14 residues. In germline, CDR1 is SGHNT, CDR2 YENEEA. Trimming left V 6 bases short and J 6 bases short, with 15 bases between. CDR3 region: CASSYTGTSNEQFF. The DNA for the CDR3 is TGTGCCAGCAGTTATACCGGGACGTCCAATGAGCAGTTCTTC.

The V and J genes are TRBV11-3 and TRBJ2-2; D uncertain. CDR1 is SGHNT, CDR2 YENEEA, per germline. This CDR3 is built from 13 residues. Trimming shortened V by 5 bases and J by 3 bases, and 7 bases separated the two germline ends. Written as DNA, the CDR3 is TGTGCCAGCAGCCTCCAAGACACCGGGGAGCTGTTTTTT. Its translation is CASSLQDTGELFF.

The chain employs TRBV24-1 and TRBJ2-5, with D possibly called TRBD1 or TRBD2 (5 bases each). In germline, CDR1 is KGHDR, CDR2 SFDVKD. Trimming left V 3 bases short and J 4 bases short, with 11 bases between. The CDR3 is made up of 14 amino acids. This CDR3 reads CATSDPGTLETQYF. The CDR3 bases are TGTGCCACCAGTGATCCCGGGACCCTAGAGACCCAGTACTTC.

The rearrangement joins TRBV6-2 or TRBV6-3 to TRBJ1-2; the D is unclear. This CDR3 is 14 amino acids long. Trimming took 2 bases from V and 1 from J, leaving 8 bases between them. Germline V gives CDR1 MNHEY, CDR2 SVGEGT. The CDR3, as DNA: TGTGCCAGCAGTTACGAATGGAGTAACTATGGCTACACCTTC. This gives the protein CASSYEWSNYGYTF.

The chain links TRBV7-6 to TRBJ2-2; TRBD2 matches at 7 bases. Losses at the gene ends were 8 bases for V and 6 bases for J; bases not matched to a gene: 3. CDR3 length equals 12 residues. The germline V gene encodes CDR1 SGHVS and CDR2 FNYEAQ. The CDR3 region has the DNA TGTGCCAGCGACAGCGGGGCCGGGGAGCTGTTTTTT. As protein: CASDSGAGELFF. Looking up the rest from reference TRBV7-6 and TRBJ2-2 gives the full variable domain: GAGVSQSPRYKVTKRGQDVALRCDPISGHVSLYWYRQALGQGPEFLTYFNYEAQQDKSGLPNDRFSAERPEGSISTLTIQRTEQRDSAMYRCASDSGAGELFFGEGSRLTVL.

This clone was picked up a small number of times. This chain connects TRBV5-1 to TRBJ1-6; no definite D call. CDR1 is SGHRS and CDR2 is YFSETQ in the germline V gene. The V end was cut by 4 bases, the J end by 1 base, with 6 bases between. The CDR3 covers 14 residues. CDR3 amino acids: CASSPDSYNSPLHF. The CDR3 bases are TGCGCCAGCAGCCCCGATTCCTATAATTCACCCCTCCACTTT.

This sequence joins TRBV18 and TRBJ2-1; 7 positions match TRBD1. The CDR3 length is 13 residues. Germline CDR1 KGHSH, CDR2 LQKENI. V shed 4 bases, J shed 9 bases, and the junction held 6 bases outside the gene matches. The CDR3 is CASSLNRGSEQFF. The CDR3 nucleotides read TGTGCCAGCTCACTCAACAGGGGTAGTGAGCAGTTCTTC.

The chain combines TRBV7-2 with TRBJ2-2; D is possibly TRBD2 (7 bases). Looked up from germline, CDR1 is SGHTA and CDR2 is FQGNSA. V lost 1 base, J lost 4 bases, and 10 bases lay in between. The CDR3 sequence is 15 residues long. CDR3 DNA sequence: TGTGCCAGCAGCTTAGGAGGGGGGGCCACCGGGGAGCTGTTTTTT. It translates to CASSLGGGATGELFF.

This clone was detected only once. The chain joins TRBV10-3 to TRBJ1-3; the D is unclear. The CDR3 contains 14 residues. Trimming left V 3 bases short and J 0 bases short, with 6 bases between. Germline V lookup: CDR1 ENHRY, CDR2 SYGVKD. The DNA of the CDR3 is TGTGCCATCAGTGACTCCAGCTCTGGAAACACCATATATTTT. This translates into CAISDSSSGNTIYF.

The J gene is TRBJ2-7, the V gene TRBV6-1; 7 bases align to TRBD1. CDR1 and CDR2 (germline): MNHNS, SASEGT. The CDR3 spans 14 residues. The junction had 10 bases not matched to a gene; V was cut back by 3 bases and J by 8 bases. The CDR3, as DNA: TGTGCCAGCAGTGAGGGGGACAGCCTTACGAAGCAGTACGTC. Its translation is CASSEGDSLTKQYV.

The rearrangement joins TRBV4-1 to TRBJ2-4; D not resolved. The CDR3 sequence is 13 residues long. Germline lookup yields CDR1 MGHRA and CDR2 YSYEKL. The V end was cut by 1 base, the J end by 7 bases, with 8 bases between. Written as DNA, the CDR3 is TGCGCCAGCAGCCAAGCGTCTTTTAACATTCAGTACTTC. Its translation is CASSQASFNIQYF.

The rearrangement joins TRBV5-1 to TRBJ1-2, with 9 positions matching TRBD1. The V gene end was trimmed by 3 bases and the J gene end by 4 bases; junction bases not matched to a gene: 4. Germline V gives CDR1 SGHRS, CDR2 YFSETQ. The length of the CDR3 is 14 residues. In DNA form, the CDR3 reads TGCGCCAGCAGCTCCGGGACAGGGTCCTATGGCTACACCTTC. It specifies CASSSGTGSYGYTF.

The rearrangement uses TRBV10-2 and TRBJ1-6; 8 bases are shared with TRBD1. CDR3 length equals 13 residues. The germline gives CDR1 WSHSY, CDR2 SAAADI. The J segment lost 7 bases and the V segment lost 5 bases, leaving 1 base of the junction unmatched. This CDR3 reads CASSRQGNSPLHF. CDR3 nucleotides: TGCGCCAGCAGTCGACAGGGGAATTCACCCCTCCACTTT.

The chain carries TRBV6-4 and TRBJ2-6, with D unclear. Trimming stripped 6 bases from V and 4 bases from J, with 7 bases between. This CDR3 is 13 amino acids long. The V gene's germline CDR1 is MRHNA and CDR2 SNTAGT. Written as DNA, the CDR3 is TGTGCCAGCAGGCAGGACGGGGCCAACGTCCTGACTTTC. Its translation is CASRQDGANVLTF.

This rearrangement joins TRBV6-5 to TRBJ1-5, with 9 bases matching TRBD1. V was pared by 2 bases and J by 6 bases, with 8 bases of the junction left unmatched. Germline assignment: CDR1 MNHEY and CDR2 SVGAGI. The CDR3 is 16 amino acids. The CDR3 sequence: CASSYRRDRESQPQHF. CDR3 nucleotide sequence: TGTGCCAGCAGTTACCGAAGGGACAGGGAGAGTCAGCCCCAGCATTTT.

The chain has TRBV23-1 and TRBJ2-7; D is uncertain. TRBV23-1 is filed as an ORF, its function uncertain. The CDR3 sequence is 13 residues long. Trimming stripped 4 bases from V and 2 bases from J, with 9 bases between. CDR3 loop: CASSRWGTYEQYV. In DNA form, the CDR3 reads TGCGCCAGCAGTCGCTGGGGTACCTACGAGCAGTACGTC.

The chain employs TRBV18 and TRBJ1-2; D is possibly TRBD1 (6 bases). This CDR3 is built from 13 residues. With 3 bases removed from V and 4 bases from J, the gap between germline ends came to 9 bases. The germline V gene encodes CDR1 KGHSH and CDR2 LQKENI. CDR3 DNA: TGTGCCAGCTCACCCAAACAGGGCTATGGCTACACCTTC. The encoded protein is CASSPKQGYGYTF.

The genes are TRBV5-6 and TRBJ2-3, with 8 bases fitting TRBD1. The junction had 0 bases not matched to a gene; V was cut back by 1 base and J by 5 bases. The CDR3 consists of 13 residues. Per germline, CDR1 SGHDT and CDR2 YYEEEE. This CDR3 is CASSLTGGDTQYF. CDR3 nucleotides: TGTGCCAGCAGCTTGACAGGGGGAGATACGCAGTATTTT.

Only a few counts were recorded for this clone. The chain links TRBV2 to TRBJ1-1; D unresolved. V was cut by 6 bases and J by 5 bases, with 16 bases left in between. This CDR3 comprises 14 residues. In germline, CDR1 is SNHLY, CDR2 FYNNEI. In nucleotides, the CDR3 is TGTGCCAGCAGCGACGGATTGGGGAAGACTGAAGCTTTCTTT. This gives the protein CASSDGLGKTEAFF.

V is TRBV5-1 and J is TRBJ2-3; D is possibly TRBD1 or TRBD2 (5 bases each). Germline lookup yields CDR1 SGHRS and CDR2 YFSETQ. The CDR3 is 17 amino acids. V was shortened by 2 bases and J by 2 bases, with 18 bases between the two germline ends. The DNA for the CDR3 is TGCGCCAGCAGCTTTAACAGGATCCGGGGAAACACAGATACGCAGTATTTT. Protein sequence: CASSFNRIRGNTDTQYF.

The gene calls are TRBV28 and TRBJ1-5; D ambiguous. The CDR3 is 15 residues long. V was pared by 6 bases and J by 0 bases, with 12 bases between. Germline V lookup: CDR1 MDHEN, CDR2 SYDVKM. The CDR3 reads CASSSGRYSNQPQHF. CDR3 nucleotide sequence: TGTGCCAGCAGCTCCGGACGGTATAGCAATCAGCCCCAGCATTTT.